This T cell receptor (beta chain) was found in a study of cytomegalovirus exposure and HLA in healthy donors (dated by TCRdb to 2015 to 2018). About the study as a whole: According to an earlier analysis of a few hundred of the donors, 200 million or so T cells yielded over 100 million unique TCR beta sequences and about 280 Gb of sequence data. Around 330 gigabases of sequencing data and 70 million to 100 million unique TCR sequences made up an early release that covered 500 to 700 HLA-typed donors. Of the roughly 400 genotyped donors, around 81% fell in the genetic ancestry cluster associated with self-reported Caucasian donors. The aim of the study was to test whether cataloging public T cell receptors could identify signatures of past pathogen exposure. The study used immunosequencing to profile the T cell repertoires of approximately 690 subjects and linked those repertoires to cytomegalovirus serostatus. Along with the 666-subject first cohort, a separate validation cohort of over a hundred different subjects was used. High-throughput TCR immunosequencing, statistical association of individual TCRs with disease status, and machine learning were combined to predict cytomegalovirus infection status. To study patterns of TCR occurrence, a later analysis re-analyzed previously published TCR beta repertoires from 666 donors and added high-resolution HLA genotyping. In the later analysis, no new phenotypic data were used to find candidate immune exposures; instead, reliance was placed on TCR beta sequences and their occurrence across donors. In an earlier analysis of about 590 of the donors, high-throughput TCR beta sequencing was used to judge whether each TCR beta V gene segment behaved as functional or pseudogenic. Donor age, sex, ethnicity and CMV serostatus were compiled together with the repertoire data. A later genetic analysis used genome-wide SNP genotypes for about three fifths of the 666 donors, treating that subset as a discovery cohort. Every repertoire in the discovery cohort had been generated on one and the same sequencing platform. HLA typing covered class I and class II loci at four-digit resolution. The number of donors typed differed by locus, with 629-630 for A, B, C, DRB1 and DQB1, roughly 520 for DQA1, over 600 for DPA1, and some 450 for DPB1. About five DR-DQ haplotypes were treated as single units for association and clustering because of strong linkage in the cohort. Among some 400 genotyped donors of the cohort, an average of about 240,000 unique TCR beta nucleotide sequences were sequenced per donor, roughly 20% of them non-productive.

The cohort comprised some 680 healthy bone marrow donors. Cohort members were all nominally healthy when sampled, although unrecorded immune exposures were likely present. The donor was CMV seronegative and was included in the group of a few hundred seronegative cohort members. A peripheral blood sample was collected from each donor, and TCR beta sequencing was performed on peripheral blood mononuclear cells. Genomic DNA extraction from the blood cell samples was performed with the Qiagen DNeasy Blood Extraction Kit. The full study reports these points: In both the original and validation cohorts, the classifier was reported to diagnose cytomegalovirus status with high specificity and sensitivity. In this cohort, only TCR beta chains were sequenced, and detectable features were limited by the absence of alpha or paired-chain data. According to a later genetic analysis, donors in an Asian-associated ancestry cluster had fewer N-insertions in productive TCRs than the roughly 670-donor mean. According to a later analysis, most CMV-associated TCR beta chains appeared to be HLA-restricted, and the HLA associations seemed to be driven largely by CMV exposure. The sequencing pipeline was judged likely to have produced a cluster of highly shared sequence variants as a technical artifact. Because HLA typing was unavailable for some donors at each locus, only the typed subset was used in association tests. The presence/absence analyses assumed that sequencing depth was roughly uniform across donors, and that assumption may not be true. A further reported finding was that TCR beta sequences accurately predicted the HLA-A and HLA-B alleles for most subjects in the first cohort. A total of fewer than 200 TCR beta chains were listed by the study as associated with cytomegalovirus. The authors suggested that the approach could potentially be generalized to other disease states and immunological phenotypes. Over 15 rarely observed V segments, including chromosome 9 orphons, were excluded from the earlier analysis of almost 600 of the donors because counts were too low. In a later genetic analysis, a missense DCLRE1C variant was associated with V-gene and J-gene trimming of TCR beta chains, and the association was replicated in an independent cohort. Some IMGT-functional V segments, including TRBV6-2 and TRBV6-3, could not be distinguished by the 87-base-pair reads and were therefore excluded. According to a later analysis, parvovirus B19, influenza, CMV and Epstein-Barr virus appeared linked to several top co-occurrence clusters. Assigning TCR associations to individual alleles was difficult when HLA alleles, especially DR and DQ, strongly co-occurred. At a false discovery rate of 0.05, a later analysis linked about 17,000 TCR beta sequences to specific HLA alleles. In a later analysis, HLA-associated TCR beta chains showed more clonal expansion and lower generation probabilities than non-associated chains that were equally common. Three of the identified cytomegalovirus-associated TCR beta chains were confirmed in vitro to be specific for cytomegalovirus antigens. Most TCR sequences were observed very rarely across donors, whereas some public TCRs were present in many individuals. Immune exposure information for the cohort was limited to CMV serostatus. Linkage disequilibrium might explain the correlated functional status among segregating V segments, but an unknown experimental factor could not be ruled out. Broadly in line with IMGT annotations, most TCR beta V segments showed up in productive rearrangements about 90% or about 30% of the time in an earlier analysis of 587 of the donors. In a later analysis, the rate of TCR association differed among HLA loci, with DRB1 alleles having the most associated TCRs and HLA-C alleles having the fewest.

Points on this clone: Its antigen is not yet known. It has no much larger one-base neighbor in the sample; base qualities were not kept.

CDR1 SEHNR and CDR2 FQNEAQ are derived from the germline V gene (reference sequence). The junction shows trimming of 1 base on V and 10 bases on J, plus 10 bases between the germline ends. The CDR3 runs 12 amino acids, cysteine and phenylalanine included. Only the CDR3 DNA is retained, 36 bases long and in frame from the first base. Libraries were prepared through the immunoSEQ multiplex PCR assay. The multiplex PCR relied on a mix of 60 forward primers for TCR Vbeta segments and 13 reverse primers for TCR Jbeta segments. Amplification of the CDR3 region of rearranged TCR beta genes was performed with a multiplex PCR assay on genomic DNA. The amplified TCR beta libraries were sequenced on the Illumina HiSeq System as 87-base-pair reads. The authors' pipeline ran thus. A later analysis counted about 80 million unique TCR beta chains across the 700 or so repertoires, and 9 million to 14 million of these chains were shared by at least two donors. To remove PCR and sequencing errors, raw reads were error-corrected and collapsed into unique sequences using a nearest-neighbor algorithm that merged closely related sequences. To assign V, D and J gene segments, CDR3 sequences were aligned to IMGT reference sequences. For a sequence to be retained, at least a six-nucleotide match to both a V gene segment and a J gene segment was required. A rearrangement counted as productive if the CDR3 had no stop codons and remained in frame with V and J, and every other rearrangement counted as non-productive. CDR3 was defined by IMGT convention, running from the second conserved V-encoded cysteine to the conserved J-encoded phenylalanine. In an earlier analysis of around 540 of the donors, sequences lacking an unambiguous match to a single V gene segment were excluded. An earlier analysis of 500 to 700 of the donors classified V segments as functional when productive rearrangements were above 56.7% and as segregating when the standard deviation between donors was above 5%. A statistical classification framework was built to diagnose cytomegalovirus status from the catalog of TCR beta chain sequences. A later analysis assigned V and J genes by comparing TCR nucleotide sequences with IMGT/GENE-DB human TR gene sequences. A later analysis assigned CDR3 sequences and most-parsimonious VDJ recombination scenarios with the TCRdist pipeline. In a later analysis, each TCR beta chain was defined by its CDR3 amino acid sequence together with its V-gene family, and reads lacking a unique V-gene family were excluded. A later analysis removed 450 to 600 highly shared, low-generation-probability nucleotide sequences to deal with suspected cross-contamination and a sequencing artifact. In a later analysis, a clonal expansion index was calculated for each public chain from normalized within-repertoire ranks of inferred template counts. In a later analysis, generation probabilities were computed using a VDJ recombination model fitted to out-of-frame rearrangements, and the results were checked against IGoR. In a later analysis, hypergeometric tests were used to score TCR-TCR, TCR-HLA and TCR-CMV co-occurrence, with a repertoire-size bias correction applied to TCR pairs. To estimate false discovery rates, a later analysis permuted the HLA or CMV assignments 20 times. In a later analysis, co-occurring TCRs were grouped using DBSCAN, and TCRdist sequence similarity was added for clustering within HLA-allele-positive subsets. For co-occurrence clustering, repertoires with fewer than 30,000 or more than 120,000 public chains were excluded, along with a handful of repertoires with anomalous nucleotide sharing. TCRdb provides this immuneACCESS table in a form limited to in-frame rearrangements. Some clones are lacking; in checked studies, under half of them reflect an unresolved V gene, and why the rest are absent is not known. From that table come the V and J calls and clone size; the DNA was used to work out D and trimming. In this sample the table shows about 160,000 clones, 65% to 80% of which occur a single time. The top ten clonotypes cover around 4% of the sample.

This sequence originates from a man aged 35-49 years in good health and CMV-seronegative. Sequenced sample: PBMCs. The chain is made from TRBV7-9 and TRBJ1-2; no D gene call is confident. In nucleotide form, the sequence is TGTGCCAGCAGCTTAGGTATCGGTTACTACACCTTC. Translated, it reads CASSLGIGYYTF.